This T cell receptor (beta chain) came from a study of shared clonotypes between healthy human individuals. This CDR3 spans 15 amino acids. Germline assignment: CDR1 LNHNV and CDR2 YYDKDF (reference sequence). V was trimmed by 4 bases and J by 7 bases, leaving 19 bases between them. Generated by immunoSEQ multiplex PCR, the TCRdb table keeps only in-frame clones and is missing some. The sample shows 2 million to 2.5 million clones, 93% of them seen only once. Naive CD8 isolation took CD45RO-negative cells positively selected for CCR7 and excluded terminally differentiated effector memory CD45RA+ cells.

The TCR originated in a man between 18 and 35 years old in good health. Some clones in this sample may be carry-over from other donors' samples. Sequencing was done on a sample of naive CD8+ T cells from PBMCs. V and J are TRBV15 and TRBJ1-1; D possibly corresponds to TRBD1 (6 bases). This CDR3 is CATSNRDNVPFEAFF. CDR3 DNA: TGTGCCACCAGCAACCGGGACAACGTCCCATTTGAAGCTTTCTTT.